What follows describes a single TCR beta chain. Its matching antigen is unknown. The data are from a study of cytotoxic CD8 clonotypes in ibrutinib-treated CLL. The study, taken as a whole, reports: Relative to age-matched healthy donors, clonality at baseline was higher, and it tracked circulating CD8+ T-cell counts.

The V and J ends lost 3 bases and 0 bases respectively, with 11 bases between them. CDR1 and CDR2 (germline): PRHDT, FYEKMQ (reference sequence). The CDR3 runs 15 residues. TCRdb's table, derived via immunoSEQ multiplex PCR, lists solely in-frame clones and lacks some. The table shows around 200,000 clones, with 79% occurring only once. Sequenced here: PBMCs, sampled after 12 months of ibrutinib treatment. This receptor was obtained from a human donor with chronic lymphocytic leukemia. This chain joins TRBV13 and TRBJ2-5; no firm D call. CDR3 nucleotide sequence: TGTGCCAGCAGCTTTCGGGCCGAGTACCAAGAGACCCAGTACTTC. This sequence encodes CASSFRAEYQETQYF.